This T cell receptor beta chain was recorded in a study of Ad26.COV2.S vaccination and SARS-CoV-2 variants. Study-wide points: Those who received the vaccine showed greater spike-specific TCR breadth than those given placebo.

As to treatment: around 19 received Ad26.COV2.S at low or high dose, single or two shots; about 5 received placebo; per-sample allocation not given. After the first vaccine or placebo injection, samples were drawn on day 63. Libraries were prepared by immunoSEQ multiplex PCR; TCRdb keeps only in-frame clonotypes and omits some of them. The data contain fewer than 500,000 clones, 90% of them seen just once; the ten biggest clones take up 10% to 15%. This clone was recorded once. The antigen is unknown. The sequence derives from a person between 18 and 65 years old who received the Ad26.COV2.S COVID-19 vaccine or a placebo. The input for sequencing was peripheral blood, taken in a trial of Ad26.COV2.S vaccine versus placebo.

The CDR3 protein is CASSLYVAGVIGNSPLHF. CDR3 DNA sequence: TGTGCCAGCAGCTTGTACGTGGCAGGGGTGATAGGTAATTCACCCCTCCACTTT. The genes are TRBV5-6 and TRBJ1-6, with D tentatively TRBD1 (6 bases). Trimming cost V 1 base and J 6 bases, with 20 bases left between them. Germline values: CDR1 SGHDT, CDR2 YYEEEE. The CDR3 spans 18 residues.